The entry that follows covers one T cell receptor (beta chain) sequence. What it recognizes is unknown. This record comes from a study of beta chain features in type 1 diabetes. Whole-study context: What patients shared with healthy donors was a similar profile of age, gender and cell yields. Sorted cells numbering under 140,000,000 were examined across all samples.

V was clipped by 3 bases and J by 2 bases, with 4 bases between them. From germline, CDR1 is SGHRS and CDR2 YFSETQ. There are 12 residues in the CDR3. Study outcomes and limitations: Type 1 diabetes patients showed a moderate but significant shortening of TCRB CDR3s in all four CD4+ subsets. There were fewer insertions and more deletions at the VDJ junctions of type 1 diabetes patients.

Expressed TCRB transcripts were sequenced after all isolated RNA was converted to cDNA. The method was immunoSEQ multiplex PCR; TCRdb's version includes in-frame clones alone and lacks a portion of them. The sample holds fewer than 300,000 clones; over 20% are singletons and the top ten take roughly 0.028%. The sequenced material came from naive CD4+ T cells from blood. The genes are TRBV5-1 and TRBJ2-3; D uncertain. The clonotype was recovered from a middle-aged woman with type 1 diabetes. CDR3 loop: CASSSSTDTQYF. In DNA, the CDR3 is TGCGCCAGCAGCTCCTCCACAGATACGCAGTATTTT.